This TCR beta chain came from a study of STAT5B mutations in CD4+ large granular lymphocyte leukemia. In the case of this clone: Its antigen is undetermined.

The assay was run at survey level. Data came from immunoSEQ multiplex PCR; TCRdb stores just in-frame clones and leaves some out. The data hold 30,000 or so clones, with around 80% observed a single time. Buffy coats from healthy blood donors served as controls. General study results and limits: Main leukemic clonotypes were patient-specific, but about 25% appeared at low frequency elsewhere.

Sequencing used CD4+ T cells from blood buffy coats. This receptor was identified in a human donor in good health.

CDR3 DNA sequence: TGTGCCAGCAGCGTAGAATTAGCGGGGGGATCGGGCACCGGGGAGCTGTTTTTT. Translated: CASSVELAGGSGTGELFF. The chain links TRBV9 to TRBJ2-2; TRBD2 agrees at 10 bases. The germline V gene has CDR1 SGDLS and CDR2 YYNGEE. Trimming cost V 0 bases and J 4 bases; bases outside gene matches: 9. The CDR3 loop spans 18 amino acids.